This TCR beta chain was retrieved from a study of T cells in Graves' hyperthyroidism and ophthalmopathy. Study results and caveats: Most clonotypes that expanded in the thyroid above 0.001 also showed up in blood.

The ends were cut back, 2 bases at V and 8 bases at J, with 16 bases in the middle. Germline V gene sequence: CDR1 MDHEN, CDR2 SYDVKM. The CDR3 has 15 residues. Regions amplified from RNA transcripts were the TCR beta CDR3 regions. Using the HTBI primer set, a first-round RT-PCR was run on the TCR CDR3. TCRdb passed the multiplex PCR reads through MiXCR, listing each CDR3 protein once. The sample includes 600,000 or so distinct CDR3 sequences, 12% to 15% of them seen just once. This clonotype came up many times. The antigen is undetermined. Ophthalmopathy patients showed a Clinical Activity Score of at least 3, NOSPECS grade of at least 4 and duration under 3 months. Source material for PBMCs was more than 9.5 ml fresh peripheral blood.

V usage is TRBV28 and J usage is TRBJ2-1, with D perhaps matching TRBD1 or TRBD2 (5 bases each). The source is a woman between 18 and 30 years old with Graves' ophthalmopathy. The sequenced sample was blood. CDR3 region: CASSLPGRPGDEQFF. CDR3 in DNA: TGTGCCAGCAGTTTACCGGGGCGGCCTGGCGATGAGCAGTTCTTC.